The TCR beta chain described here comes from a study of blood T cell repertoires in COVID-19 (dated by TCRdb to 2020 to 2021). Looking at the study overall: Collaborator samples came from the United States, Italy and Spain and covered acute and convalescent phases of COVID-19. Where HLA class I and class II types were available, the types were taken from metadata supplied by the sample provider, not from assay-based typing. The samples were drawn from the first 160 participants of the ongoing ImmuneRACE study and from roughly 1,300 subjects provided by 6 global collaborators. Deeply sampled blood TCRbeta repertoires from subjects exposed to, actively infected with, or recovered from COVID-19 were included in the dataset. The repertoires were made available in a free public database intended to serve as a resource for research on the immune response to SARS-CoV-2. A de-identified subject ID, COVID-19 status, age in years and sex were almost always included in the sample metadata. The prospective study material was composed of cDNA or gDNA derived from T cells, B-cell-depleted T cells, or PBMCs.

Study-wide conclusions, independent of this receptor: Clinical and demographic metadata were provided uncurated, with the amount varying by source and participant.

The collaborating institutions used their own protocols to collect whole blood in K2EDTA tubes. Collaborator samples were shipped for TCRbeta analysis as frozen whole blood, isolated PBMCs, or DNA extracted from either sample type. TCRbeta CDR3 regions were amplified from genomic DNA using the immunoSEQ Assay, a bias-controlled multiplex PCR. Per the original workflow: The number of nucleated cells in each sample was estimated by amplification of reference gene primers within the assay. To quantify the absolute abundance of each unique TCRbeta CDR3 rearrangement, sequence reads were collapsed and filtered. Productive Simpson clonality was computed per sample as the square root of Simpson's diversity index over productive rearrangements. TCRdb mirrors the immuneACCESS table, restricted to in-frame sequences. Some clones are absent from its copies; in checked studies, under half trace to an unresolved V gene, and the reason for the others is unknown. V, J and clone size reflect that table, while D and trimming were determined from the DNA. The sample table contains under 95,000 clones; only one count was recorded for approximately 80% of them. Approximately 10% of the sample lies in the top ten.

A word on this clone: Its antigen target is currently unknown. No base-level quality is on record; no much larger clone is a single base apart.

The sequence was obtained from a man in his fifties or sixties with acute or convalescent COVID-19. Sequenced input: peripheral blood.

Read as DNA, the sequence is TGTGCCATCAGGGCTAGCGGGGGGGCAATCGATACGCAGTATTTT. Translated, it gives CAIRASGGAIDTQYF. The chain is encoded by TRBV10-3 joined to TRBJ2-3, and 12 junctional nucleotides match TRBD2. The CDR3 numbers 15 residues from cysteine through phenylalanine. The entry retains the CDR3 DNA only, 45 bases that are in frame from base 1. V lost 6 bases and J lost 6 bases, and the count of bases not matched to a germline gene is 7. The germline V gene provides CDR1 ENHRY and CDR2 SYGVKD.